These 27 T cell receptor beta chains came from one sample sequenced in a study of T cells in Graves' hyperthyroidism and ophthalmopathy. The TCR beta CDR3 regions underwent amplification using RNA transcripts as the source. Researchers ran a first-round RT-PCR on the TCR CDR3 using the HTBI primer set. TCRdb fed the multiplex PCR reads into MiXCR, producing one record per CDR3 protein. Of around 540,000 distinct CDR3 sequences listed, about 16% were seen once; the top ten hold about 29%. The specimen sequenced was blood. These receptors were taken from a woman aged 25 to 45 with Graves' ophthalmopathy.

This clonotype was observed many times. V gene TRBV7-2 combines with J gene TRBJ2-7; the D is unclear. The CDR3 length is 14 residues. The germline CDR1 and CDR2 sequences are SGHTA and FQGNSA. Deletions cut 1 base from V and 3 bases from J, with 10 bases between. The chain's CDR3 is CASSLGGQLYEQYF. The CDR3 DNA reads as TGTGCCAGCAGCTTAGGGGGTCAGCTCTACGAGCAGTACTTC.

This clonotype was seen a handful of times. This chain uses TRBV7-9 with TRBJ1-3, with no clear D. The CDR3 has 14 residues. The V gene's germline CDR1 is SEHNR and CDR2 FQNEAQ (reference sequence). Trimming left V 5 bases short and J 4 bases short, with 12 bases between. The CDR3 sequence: CASSPFRGGNTIYF. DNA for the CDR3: TGTGCCAGCAGCCCTTTCCGAGGCGGAAACACCATATATTTT.

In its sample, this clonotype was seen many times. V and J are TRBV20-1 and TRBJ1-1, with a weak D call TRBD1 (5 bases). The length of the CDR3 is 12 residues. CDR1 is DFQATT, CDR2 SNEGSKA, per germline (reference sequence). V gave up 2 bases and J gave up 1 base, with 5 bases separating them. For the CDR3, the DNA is TGCAGTGCTAGACAGGGGAACACTGAAGCTTTCTTT. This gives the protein CSARQGNTEAFF.

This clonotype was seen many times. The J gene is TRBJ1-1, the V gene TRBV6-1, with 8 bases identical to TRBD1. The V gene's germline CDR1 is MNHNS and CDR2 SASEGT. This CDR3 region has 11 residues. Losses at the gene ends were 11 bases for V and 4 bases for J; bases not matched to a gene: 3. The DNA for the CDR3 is TGTGCCGTTACAGGGGGCACTGAAGCTTTCTTT. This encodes CAVTGGTEAFF.

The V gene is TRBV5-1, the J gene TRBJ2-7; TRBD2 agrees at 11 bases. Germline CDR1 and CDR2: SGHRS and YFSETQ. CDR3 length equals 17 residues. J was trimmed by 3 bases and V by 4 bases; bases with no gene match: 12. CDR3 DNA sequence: TGCGCCAGCAGCCAAGAATTAGCGGGAGGGATTAACTACGAGCAGTACTTC. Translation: CASSQELAGGINYEQYF.

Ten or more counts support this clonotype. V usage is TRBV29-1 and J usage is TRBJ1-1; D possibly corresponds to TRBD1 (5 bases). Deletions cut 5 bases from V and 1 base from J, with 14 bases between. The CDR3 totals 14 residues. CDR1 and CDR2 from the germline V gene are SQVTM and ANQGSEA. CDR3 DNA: TGCAGCGTTCCGACAGACTTGGGGAACACTGAAGCTTTCTTT. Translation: CSVPTDLGNTEAFF.

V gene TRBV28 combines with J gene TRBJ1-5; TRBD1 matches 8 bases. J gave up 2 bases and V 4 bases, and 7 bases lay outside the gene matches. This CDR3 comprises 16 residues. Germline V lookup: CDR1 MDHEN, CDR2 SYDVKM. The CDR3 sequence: CASSSPTGGGNQPQHF. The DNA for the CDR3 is TGTGCCAGCAGTTCCCCAACAGGGGGGGGCAATCAGCCCCAGCATTTT.

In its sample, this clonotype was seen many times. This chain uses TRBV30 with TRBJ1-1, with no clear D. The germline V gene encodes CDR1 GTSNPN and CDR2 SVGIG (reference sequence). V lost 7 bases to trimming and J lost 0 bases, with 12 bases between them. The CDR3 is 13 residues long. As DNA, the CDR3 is TGTGCCTCTACGGACTTGATGAACACTGAAGCTTTCTTT. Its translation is CASTDLMNTEAFF.

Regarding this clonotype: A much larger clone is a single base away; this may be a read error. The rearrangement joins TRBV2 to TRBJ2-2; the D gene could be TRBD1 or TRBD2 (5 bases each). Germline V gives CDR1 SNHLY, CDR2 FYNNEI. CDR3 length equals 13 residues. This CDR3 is CASRRDGDGELLF. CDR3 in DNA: TGTGCCAGCAGGAGGGATGGGGACGGGGAGCTGCTTTTT.

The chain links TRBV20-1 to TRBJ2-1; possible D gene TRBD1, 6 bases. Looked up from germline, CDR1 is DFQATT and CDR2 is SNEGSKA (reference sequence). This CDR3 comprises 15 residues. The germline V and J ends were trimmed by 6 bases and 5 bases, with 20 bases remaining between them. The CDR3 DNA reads TGCAGTGCGGACCGAGGTAGGGGGATGGACAATGAGCAGTTCTTC. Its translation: CSADRGRGMDNEQFF.

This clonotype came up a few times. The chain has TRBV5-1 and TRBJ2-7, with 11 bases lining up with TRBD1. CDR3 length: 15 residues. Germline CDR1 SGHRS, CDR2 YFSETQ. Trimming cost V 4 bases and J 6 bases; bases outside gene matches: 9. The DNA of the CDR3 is TGCGCCAGCAGCCCCGAGGGACAGGGGGTGCTCGAGCAGTACTTC. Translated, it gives CASSPEGQGVLEQYF.

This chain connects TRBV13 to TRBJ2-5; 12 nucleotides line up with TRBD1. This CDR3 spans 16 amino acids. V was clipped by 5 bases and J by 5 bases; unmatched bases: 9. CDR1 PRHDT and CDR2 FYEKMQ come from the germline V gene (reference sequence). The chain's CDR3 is CASSEGTGGAGETQYF. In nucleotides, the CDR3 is TGTGCCAGCAGCGAGGGGACAGGGGGCGCGGGGGAGACCCAGTACTTC.

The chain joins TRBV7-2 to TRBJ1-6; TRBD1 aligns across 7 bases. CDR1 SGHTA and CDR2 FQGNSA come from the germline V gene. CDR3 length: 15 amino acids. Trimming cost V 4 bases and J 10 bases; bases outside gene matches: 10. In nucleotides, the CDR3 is TGTGCCAGCAGCTCTGAATCTAGGGGGCAGTCACCCCTCCACTTT. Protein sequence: CASSSESRGQSPLHF.

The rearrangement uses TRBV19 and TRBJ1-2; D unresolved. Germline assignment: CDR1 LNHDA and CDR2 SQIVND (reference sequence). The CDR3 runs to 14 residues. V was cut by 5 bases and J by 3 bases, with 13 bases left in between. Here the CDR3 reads CASSQAARDYGYTF. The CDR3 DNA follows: TGTGCCAGTAGTCAGGCAGCGAGGGACTATGGCTACACCTTC.

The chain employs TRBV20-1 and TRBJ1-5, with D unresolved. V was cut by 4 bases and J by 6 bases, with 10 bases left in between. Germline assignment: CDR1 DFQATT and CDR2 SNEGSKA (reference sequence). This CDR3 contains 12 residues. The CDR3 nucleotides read TGCAGTGCTAAAGGTTATGCTCAGCCCCAGCATTTT. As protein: CSAKGYAQPQHF.

The CDR3 nucleotides are TGTGCCATCACCGGACAGGGAATTTACGAGCAGTACTTC. This sequence encodes CAITGQGIYEQYF. The genes are TRBV10-3 and TRBJ2-7; 8 bases are shared with TRBD1. The J segment lost 4 bases and the V segment lost 7 bases, leaving 6 bases of the junction unmatched. CDR1 is ENHRY and CDR2 is SYGVKD in the germline V gene. This CDR3 region has 13 residues.

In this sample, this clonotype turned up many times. CDR3 sequence reads: CASSLVQGDEQYF. As DNA, the CDR3 is TGTGCCAGCAGCTTAGTCCAGGGGGACGAGCAGTACTTC. The V gene is TRBV7-9, the J gene TRBJ2-7; 7 nucleotides match TRBD1. CDR1 is SEHNR and CDR2 is FQNEAQ in the germline V gene (reference sequence). The CDR3 loop spans 13 amino acids. Trimming cost V 1 base and J 5 bases; bases outside gene matches: 2. Combining the CDR3 with reference TRBV7-9 and TRBJ2-7 gives the whole variable domain DTGVSQNPRHKITKRGQNVTFRCDPISEHNRLYWYRQTLGQGPEFLTYFQNEAQLEKSRLLSDRFSAERPKGSFSTLEIQRTEQGDSAMYLCASSLVQGDEQYFGPGTRLTVT.

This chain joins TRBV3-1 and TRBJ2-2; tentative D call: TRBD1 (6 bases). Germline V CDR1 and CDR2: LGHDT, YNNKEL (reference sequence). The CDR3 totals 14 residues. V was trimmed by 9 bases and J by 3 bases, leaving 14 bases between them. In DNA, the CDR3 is TGTGCCAGTAGCTGGGGGCCAGACACCGGGGAGCTGTTTTTT. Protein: CASSWGPDTGELFF.

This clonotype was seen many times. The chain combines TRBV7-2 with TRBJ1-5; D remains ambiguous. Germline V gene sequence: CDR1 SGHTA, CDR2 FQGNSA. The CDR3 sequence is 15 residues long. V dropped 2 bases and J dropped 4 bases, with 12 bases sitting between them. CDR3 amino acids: CASSLSPTGNQPQHF. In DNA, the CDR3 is TGTGCCAGCAGCTTATCGCCGACGGGGAATCAGCCCCAGCATTTT.

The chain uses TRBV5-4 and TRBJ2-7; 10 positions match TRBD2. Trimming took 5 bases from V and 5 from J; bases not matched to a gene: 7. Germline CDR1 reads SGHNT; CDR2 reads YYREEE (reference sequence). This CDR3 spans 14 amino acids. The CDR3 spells CASREAGGPHEQYF. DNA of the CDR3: TGTGCCAGCAGGGAAGCGGGAGGGCCTCACGAGCAGTACTTC. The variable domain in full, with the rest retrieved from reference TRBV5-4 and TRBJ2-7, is ETGVTQSPTHLIKTRGQQVTLRCSSQSGHNTVSWYQQALGQGPQFIFQYYREEENGRGNFPPRFSGLQFPNYSSELNVNALELDDSALYLCASREAGGPHEQYFGPGTRLTVT.

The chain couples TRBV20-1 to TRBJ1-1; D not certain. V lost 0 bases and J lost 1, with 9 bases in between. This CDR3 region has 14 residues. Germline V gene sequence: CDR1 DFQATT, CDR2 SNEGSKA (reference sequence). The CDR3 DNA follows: TGCAGTGCTAGAGATGGGTATCGGAACACTGAAGCTTTCTTT. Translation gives CSARDGYRNTEAFF.

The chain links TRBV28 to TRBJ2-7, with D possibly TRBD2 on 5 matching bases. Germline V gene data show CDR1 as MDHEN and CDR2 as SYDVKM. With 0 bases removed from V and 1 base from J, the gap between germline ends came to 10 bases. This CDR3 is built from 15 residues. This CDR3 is CASSLWGSASYEQYF. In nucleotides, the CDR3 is TGTGCCAGCAGTTTATGGGGTAGCGCTTCCTACGAGCAGTACTTC.

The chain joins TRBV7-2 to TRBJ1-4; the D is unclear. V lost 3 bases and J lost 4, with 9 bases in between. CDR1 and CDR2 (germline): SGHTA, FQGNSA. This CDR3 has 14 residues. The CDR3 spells CASSFGTFNEKLFF. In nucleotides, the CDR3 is TGTGCCAGCAGCTTCGGAACCTTTAATGAAAAACTGTTTTTT.

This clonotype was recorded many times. As DNA, the CDR3 is TGTGCCTGGAGTGTGGAGGATACGCAGTATTTT. It is translated as CAWSVEDTQYF. The chain couples TRBV30 to TRBJ2-3, with unresolved D. Trimming left V 0 bases short and J 6 bases short, with 4 bases between. The germline gives CDR1 GTSNPN, CDR2 SVGIG (reference sequence). The length of the CDR3 is 11 residues.

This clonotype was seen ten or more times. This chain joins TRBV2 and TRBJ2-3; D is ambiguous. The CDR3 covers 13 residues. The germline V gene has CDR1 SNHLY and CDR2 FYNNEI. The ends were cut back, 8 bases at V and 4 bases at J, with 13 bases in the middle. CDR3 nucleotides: TGTGCCAGCCGTACCCTCTGGGCAGATACGCAGTATTTT. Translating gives CASRTLWADTQYF.

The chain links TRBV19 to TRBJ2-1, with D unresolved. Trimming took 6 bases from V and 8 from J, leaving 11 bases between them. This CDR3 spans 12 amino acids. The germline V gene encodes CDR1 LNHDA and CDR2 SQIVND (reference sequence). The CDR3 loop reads CASSLFLDEQFF. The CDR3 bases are TGTGCCAGTAGCCTCTTCTTGGATGAGCAGTTCTTC.

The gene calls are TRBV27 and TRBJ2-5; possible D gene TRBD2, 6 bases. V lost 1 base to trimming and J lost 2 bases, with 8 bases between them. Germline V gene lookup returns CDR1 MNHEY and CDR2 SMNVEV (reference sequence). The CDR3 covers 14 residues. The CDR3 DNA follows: TGTGCCAGCAGTTTATTCGGGAGTCAAGAGACCCAGTACTTC. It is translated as CASSLFGSQETQYF.